These 14 T cell receptor beta chains share one sample of origin, sequenced in a study of STAT3 mutations in large granular lymphocyte leukemia. Only in-frame clones appear in the TCRdb table, and some are missing; sequencing was by immunoSEQ multiplex PCR. The sample lists 1,500 to 1,900 clones, around 72% occurring once. Study-wide points: Every T-cell large granular lymphocyte leukemia patient had at least one immunodominant TCR beta clonotype.

The antigens these receptors bind are not known. The sequenced sample consisted of peripheral blood mononuclear cells. These receptors originate from a man aged 50-59 years with T-cell large granular lymphocyte leukemia. Some clones in this sample may be carry-over from other donors' samples.

This clone was observed a handful of times. This chain links TRBV11-2 with TRBJ2-7; D not certain. This CDR3 is 12 amino acids long. Germline V gene data show CDR1 as SGHAT and CDR2 as FQNNGV. V gave up 2 bases and J gave up 4 bases, with 6 bases separating them. The CDR3 loop is CASSLSRYEQYF. The CDR3 coding sequence is TGTGCCAGCAGCTTATCCAGATACGAGCAGTACTTC.

This chain connects TRBV29-1 to TRBJ2-7; 12 positions match TRBD2. Trimming removed 8 bases from V and 4 bases from J; junction bases left unmatched: 9. This CDR3 region has 14 residues. The germline CDR1 and CDR2 sequences are SQVTM and ANQGSEA. CDR3 amino acids: CSFLAGGPGYEQYF. The CDR3 DNA is TGCAGCTTTCTAGCGGGAGGGCCCGGGTACGAGCAGTACTTC.

The chain uses TRBV30 and TRBJ2-3, with D possibly TRBD1 on 6 matching bases. CDR1 GTSNPN and CDR2 SVGIG come from the germline V gene (reference sequence). V was cut by 2 bases and J by 8 bases, with 17 bases left in between. This CDR3 spans 14 amino acids. Written as DNA, the CDR3 is TGTGCCTGGAGTTTGGGTGGGGACACCGGTACGCAGTATTTT. Protein sequence: CAWSLGGDTGTQYF.

The chain carries TRBV27 and TRBJ1-1; D unclear. Germline values: CDR1 MNHEY, CDR2 SMNVEV (reference sequence). This CDR3 has 14 amino acids. V was shortened by 6 bases and J by 0 bases, with 11 bases between the two germline ends. For the CDR3, the DNA is TGTGCCAGCAGCGTGACGGATCTGAACACTGAAGCTTTCTTT. Amino acids: CASSVTDLNTEAFF.

This clone has a handful of counts. J is TRBJ1-6 and V is TRBV5-6; D is unclear. The CDR3 length is 14 residues. The V gene's germline CDR1 is SGHDT and CDR2 YYEEEE. The V end lost 2 bases, the J end lost 5 bases, and 8 bases lay between the germline ends. CDR3 DNA: TGTGCCAGCAGCTTTTGGAGGGATAATTCACCCCTCCACTTT. Protein: CASSFWRDNSPLHF.

Here the CDR3 DNA reads TGTGCCTGGAGTGTCTGGGGGAATCAGCCCCAGCATTTT. Amino acids: CAWSVWGNQPQHF. The chain uses TRBV30 and TRBJ1-5, with D possibly matching TRBD1 (5 bases). Trimming pared 0 bases from V and 4 bases from J, leaving 7 bases between. CDR1 and CDR2 from the germline V gene are GTSNPN and SVGIG (reference sequence). The CDR3 sequence is 13 residues long. The full variable domain, with the rest looked up from reference TRBV30 and TRBJ1-5, is SQTIHQWPATLVQPVGSPLSLECTVEGTSNPNLYWYRQAAGRGLQLLFYSVGIGQISSEVPQNLSASRPQDRQFILSSKKLLLSDSGFYLCAWSVWGNQPQHFGDGTRLSIL.

This chain joins TRBV28 and TRBJ1-1, with a tentative D call TRBD1 (6 bases). V was cut by 10 bases and J by 1 base, with 13 bases left in between. The CDR3 contains 13 residues. Looked up from germline, CDR1 is MDHEN and CDR2 is SYDVKM. The CDR3 DNA sequence: TGTGCCATCCTACCGGGGGCGAACACTGAAGCTTTCTTT. This sequence encodes CAILPGANTEAFF.

The chain couples TRBV27 to TRBJ1-2, with D possibly being TRBD1 (6 bases). This CDR3 spans 15 amino acids. V was trimmed by 0 bases and J by 7 bases, leaving 15 bases between them. Germline lookup yields CDR1 MNHEY and CDR2 SMNVEV (reference sequence). CDR3 residues: CASSLSRQVATGYTF. In nucleotides, the CDR3 is TGTGCCAGCAGTTTATCTCGACAGGTCGCGACTGGCTACACCTTC.

The V and J genes are TRBV5-1 and TRBJ2-3; TRBD2 aligns across 7 bases. Germline CDR1 SGHRS, CDR2 YFSETQ. Unmatched junction bases numbered 12, after V lost 4 bases and J lost 7 bases. This CDR3 is built from 15 residues. The CDR3 sequence is CASSRHGLGGYTQYF. CDR3 sequence (DNA): TGCGCCAGCAGCCGGCACGGACTAGGCGGATATACGCAGTATTTT.

The chain couples TRBV30 to TRBJ1-2; the match to TRBD1 covers 8 bases. The CDR3 runs to 15 residues. The germline CDR1 and CDR2 sequences are GTSNPN and SVGIG (reference sequence). V shed 0 bases and J 4 bases; nucleotides not matched to a gene: 7. The CDR3 DNA reads TGTGCCTGGAGTGTCCTATGGACAGGGCCCTATGGCTACACCTTC. Amino acids: CAWSVLWTGPYGYTF.

CDR3 nucleotide sequence: TGCAGCGTAGATACCGGGACAGGGGCCGGCGAGCAGTACTTC. Its translation is CSVDTGTGAGEQYF. This chain joins TRBV29-1 and TRBJ2-7; 10 bases fit TRBD1. The CDR3 length is 14 residues. The V gene's germline CDR1 is SQVTM and CDR2 ANQGSEA. J was trimmed by 6 bases and V by 6 bases; bases with no gene match: 11.

The chain couples TRBV15 to TRBJ2-1, with 15 bases aligning to TRBD2. J gave up 7 bases and V 1 base, and 2 bases lay outside the gene matches. The germline V gene has CDR1 LNHNV and CDR2 YYDKDF (reference sequence). This CDR3 is 16 amino acids long. The CDR3 nucleotides read TGTGCCACCAGCAGAGCCGGGACTAGCGGGAGGAATGAGCAGTTCTTC. Its protein is CATSRAGTSGRNEQFF. The full variable domain, with the rest looked up from reference TRBV15 and TRBJ2-1, is DAMVIQNPRYQVTQFGKPVTLSCSQTLNHNVMYWYQQKSSQAPKLLFHYYDKDFNNEADTPDNFQSRRPNTSFCFLDIRSPGLGDTAMYLCATSRAGTSGRNEQFFGPGTRLTVL.

In its sample, this clone was seen once. The rearrangement uses TRBV5-6 and TRBJ2-4; D ambiguous. V was clipped by 2 bases and J by 6 bases, with 6 bases between them. The CDR3 length is 12 residues. CDR1 and CDR2 from the germline V gene are SGHDT and YYEEEE. CDR3: CASSFSTNIQYF. As DNA, the CDR3 is TGTGCCAGCAGCTTTTCAACAAACATTCAGTACTTC.

This clone ranks as large (0.1 to 1%). The rearrangement uses TRBV6-6 and TRBJ1-1; D remains ambiguous. Germline lookup yields CDR1 MNHNY and CDR2 SVGAGI (reference sequence). The V end lost 1 base, the J end lost 1 base, and 7 bases lay between the germline ends. The CDR3 extends over 14 amino acids. The CDR3 loop is CASSYFDRNTEAFF. The CDR3 coding sequence is TGTGCCAGCAGTTACTTCGACCGGAACACTGAAGCTTTCTTT.